The 23 T cell receptor beta chains below were found in one sample sequenced in a study of T cell responses to AZD1222 COVID-19 vaccine. Generated by immunoSEQ multiplex PCR, the TCRdb table keeps only in-frame clones and is missing some. This table holds approximately 130,000 clones, roughly 85% found once. Material: peripheral blood, obtained 28 days after the second dose of the MenACWY control vaccine. The receptors derive from an adult who received the MenACWY meningococcal vaccine as a control.

This sequence joins TRBV6-5 and TRBJ2-5, with D perhaps TRBD1 (7 bases). The CDR3 contains 15 residues. Looked up from germline, CDR1 is MNHEY and CDR2 is SVGAGI. V lost 6 bases, J lost 1 base, and 15 bases lay in between. CDR3 DNA sequence: TGTGCCAGCAGAAGGGGGCGGGGACCCCAAGAGACCCAGTACTTC. This sequence encodes CASRRGRGPQETQYF.

The chain recombines TRBV27 with TRBJ1-5, with D uncertain. Trimming cost V 2 bases and J 7 bases, with 9 bases left between them. Germline V gives CDR1 MNHEY, CDR2 SMNVEV (reference sequence). The CDR3 is 13 residues long. The CDR3 DNA reads TGTGCCAGCAGTTTAATATTGGGCCAGCCCCAGCATTTT. Encoded protein: CASSLILGQPQHF.

V gene TRBV6-5 combines with J gene TRBJ2-3; D is tentatively TRBD1 or TRBD2 (6 bases each). Germline V gene data show CDR1 as MNHEY and CDR2 as SVGAGI. The CDR3 loop spans 15 amino acids. V lost 6 bases to trimming and J lost 4 bases, with 17 bases between them. The CDR3 coding sequence is TGTGCCAGCAGCCTCGCTCCCGGGGGCGCAGATACGCAGTATTTT. Translated: CASSLAPGGADTQYF.

V and J are TRBV5-1 and TRBJ1-1, with 9 bases identical to TRBD1. The germline CDR1 and CDR2 sequences are SGHRS and YFSETQ. J gave up 5 bases and V 0 bases, and 2 bases lay outside the gene matches. The CDR3 extends over 14 amino acids. The CDR3 spells CASSLDRGRTEAFF. In nucleotides, the CDR3 is TGCGCCAGCAGCTTGGACAGGGGGCGGACTGAAGCTTTCTTT. The full variable domain, rest sourced from reference TRBV5-1 and TRBJ1-1, is KAGVTQTPRYLIKTRGQQVTLSCSPISGHRSVSWYQQTPGQGLQFLFEYFSETQRNKGNFPGRFSGRQFSNSRSEMNVSTLELGDSALYLCASSLDRGRTEAFFGQGTRLTVV.

The V call is TRBV7-8, the J call TRBJ2-3; no clear D. Per germline, CDR1 SGHVS and CDR2 FQNEAQ. V was pared by 3 bases and J by 11 bases, with 18 bases between. This CDR3 contains 14 residues. CDR3 bases: TGTGCCAGCAGCTTTCTCAGTGGCATGGTTGGGCAGTATTTT. This encodes CASSFLSGMVGQYF.

The chain links TRBV14 to TRBJ1-2; D ambiguous. Germline V gives CDR1 SGHDN, CDR2 FVKESK. This CDR3 comprises 15 residues. Between the trimmed V and J ends, which lost 0 bases and 2 bases, there was a span of 10 bases. The CDR3 sequence is CASSQDPTRNYGYTF. CDR3 nucleotide sequence: TGTGCCAGCAGCCAAGACCCCACACGGAACTATGGCTACACCTTC. Filled out from reference TRBV14 and TRBJ1-2, the complete variable domain reads EAGVTQFPSHSVIEKGQTVTLRCDPISGHDNLYWYRRVMGKEIKFLLHFVKESKQDESGMPNNRFLAERTGGTYSTLKVQPAELEDSGVYFCASSQDPTRNYGYTFGSGTRLTVV.

In this sample, this clone turned up once. The chain carries TRBV5-1 and TRBJ2-5; the match to TRBD2 covers 13 bases. Trimming at V came to 4 bases and at J to 2 bases, leaving 5 bases not matched to a gene. This CDR3 is 16 amino acids long. Germline V gene lookup returns CDR1 SGHRS and CDR2 YFSETQ. The CDR3 DNA reads as TGCGCCAGCAGCCTAGGGACTAGCGGGGTACAAGAGACCCAGTACTTC. Its translation is CASSLGTSGVQETQYF.

The chain links TRBV5-4 to TRBJ1-2, with a weak D call TRBD1 (5 bases). This CDR3 has 12 amino acids. V lost 3 bases and J 6 bases, leaving 9 bases between the germline ends. The germline V gene encodes CDR1 SGHNT and CDR2 YYREEE (reference sequence). CDR3 in DNA: TGTGCCAGCAGCTGGGACGGGAATGGCTACACCTTC. Its translation is CASSWDGNGYTF.

The rearrangement joins TRBV19 to TRBJ2-2, with D possibly being TRBD1 (5 bases). Per germline, CDR1 LNHDA and CDR2 SQIVND (reference sequence). The V gene lost 8 bases and the J gene lost 2 bases, with 12 bases spanning the gap. This CDR3 contains 14 residues. The CDR3 coding sequence is TGTGCCAGTTTTCAGGGTATTAACACCGGGGAGCTGTTTTTT. It codes for CASFQGINTGELFF.

The gene calls are TRBV9 and TRBJ2-1; TRBD1 matches at 10 bases. Germline CDR1 SGDLS, CDR2 YYNGEE. The V and J ends lost 7 bases and 9 bases, in that order; junction bases with no gene match: 7. The length of the CDR3 is 13 residues. In nucleotides, the CDR3 is TGTGCCAGCGGGCCCGGGACAGGGGTTGAGCAGTTCTTC. Translating it yields CASGPGTGVEQFF.

J is TRBJ1-4 and V is TRBV19; 8 nucleotides line up with TRBD1. The CDR3 is 17 residues long. The V gene's germline CDR1 is LNHDA and CDR2 SQIVND (reference sequence). V shed 1 base and J 3 bases; nucleotides not matched to a gene: 7. This chain's CDR3 is CASSIGQGSLANEKLFF. The CDR3 coding sequence is TGTGCCAGTAGTATAGGACAGGGGAGTCTGGCTAATGAAAAACTGTTTTTT.

The V and J genes are TRBV28 and TRBJ1-2; 10 bases map to TRBD1. Germline CDR1 reads MDHEN; CDR2 reads SYDVKM. This CDR3 contains 15 residues. V shed 5 bases, J shed 8 bases, and the junction held 11 bases outside the gene matches. CDR3 residues: CASSPYGTGVMGYTF. In DNA, the CDR3 is TGTGCCAGCAGTCCCTATGGGACAGGGGTGATGGGCTACACCTTC.

CDR3 nucleotide sequence: TGTGCCAGCTCACTGGACAACTACAATGAGCAGTTCTTC. It specifies CASSLDNYNEQFF. The chain couples TRBV18 to TRBJ2-1; a possible D gene is TRBD1 (5 bases). V was trimmed by 4 bases and J by 3 bases, leaving 7 bases between them. This CDR3 is built from 13 residues. CDR1 is KGHSH and CDR2 is LQKENI in the germline V gene.

V usage is TRBV19 and J usage is TRBJ1-1; weak D call: TRBD1 (5 bases). Germline assignment: CDR1 LNHDA and CDR2 SQIVND (reference sequence). The CDR3 has 13 residues. V was cut by 4 bases and J by 1 base, with 7 bases left in between. In DNA, the CDR3 is TGTGCCAGTAGTACCCAGGGGAACACTGAAGCTTTCTTT. It codes for CASSTQGNTEAFF.

The chain combines TRBV29-1 with TRBJ1-1; D is possibly TRBD1 (5 bases). The CDR3 sequence is 12 residues long. The V and J ends lost 4 bases and 7 bases respectively, with 13 bases between them. Per germline, CDR1 SQVTM and CDR2 ANQGSEA. CDR3 residues: CSVGTVGGEAFF. In nucleotides, the CDR3 is TGCAGCGTTGGGACGGTGGGGGGTGAAGCTTTCTTT.

This clone was recorded once. The rearrangement joins TRBV7-9 to TRBJ2-1; the match to TRBD1 covers 9 bases. The CDR3 has 14 residues. CDR1 SEHNR and CDR2 FQNEAQ come from the germline V gene (reference sequence). V was pared by 5 bases and J by 8 bases, with 7 bases of the junction left unmatched. As DNA, the CDR3 is TGTGCCAGCAGCCCGAGGGACAGGGTCGATGAGCAGTTCTTC. It codes for CASSPRDRVDEQFF.

V usage is TRBV2 and J usage is TRBJ2-1, with 9 bases aligning to TRBD1. V was pared by 6 bases and J by 2 bases, with 5 bases of the junction left unmatched. CDR3 length: 15 amino acids. Germline CDR1 SNHLY, CDR2 FYNNEI. The CDR3 sequence: CASRDTGGAYNEQFF. The CDR3 DNA follows: TGTGCCAGCAGGGACACAGGGGGCGCCTACAATGAGCAGTTCTTC.

The gene calls are TRBV7-5 and TRBJ2-1; no DNA check was done on the table's D call, TRBD2. TRBV7-5 represents a pseudogene. This CDR3 contains 14 residues. Here the CDR3 DNA reads TGTGCCAGAAGCTCAGCGGAGTTCTACAATGAGCAGTTCTTC. Translating gives CARSSAEFYNEQFF.

The chain uses TRBV29-1 and TRBJ1-2, with D uncertain. CDR1 SQVTM and CDR2 ANQGSEA come from the germline V gene. This CDR3 is 11 amino acids long. With 1 base removed from V and 5 bases from J, the gap between germline ends came to 5 bases. The DNA for the CDR3 is TGCAGCGTTGAAGTAGCTTATGGCTACACCTTC. It codes for CSVEVAYGYTF.

The rearrangement links TRBV5-1 to TRBJ1-1, with D uncertain. The CDR3 is 13 residues long. Germline V CDR1 and CDR2: SGHRS, YFSETQ. V was clipped by 2 bases and J by 4 bases, with 9 bases between them. This CDR3 is CASSLIGSTEAFF. In nucleotides, the CDR3 is TGCGCCAGCAGCTTAATCGGATCCACTGAAGCTTTCTTT.

The V gene is TRBV5-1, the J gene TRBJ2-3; D remains unclear. The CDR3 has 13 amino acids. Trimming stripped 4 bases from V and 1 base from J, with 7 bases between. The V gene's germline CDR1 is SGHRS and CDR2 YFSETQ. The CDR3 DNA reads as TGCGCCAGCAGCCCAATGGGCACAGATACGCAGTATTTT. Its translation: CASSPMGTDTQYF.

This rearrangement joins TRBV15 to TRBJ1-5; D unresolved. Germline-derived CDR1 and CDR2 are LNHNV and YYDKDF (reference sequence). The CDR3 has 15 residues. Trimming removed 5 bases from V and 4 bases from J, with 15 bases in between. The CDR3 is CATSFARIHNQPQHF. For the CDR3, the DNA is TGTGCCACCAGCTTTGCACGGATTCATAATCAGCCCCAGCATTTT.

This chain joins TRBV24-1 and TRBJ2-3, with 14 bases matching TRBD2. The CDR3 spans 18 residues. J lost 2 bases, V lost 3 bases, and 6 bases had no gene match. Germline CDR1 reads KGHDR; CDR2 reads SFDVKD. The CDR3 protein is CATSDPWTSGGTTDTQYF. CDR3 DNA: TGTGCCACCAGTGATCCCTGGACTAGCGGGGGGACCACAGATACGCAGTATTTT.